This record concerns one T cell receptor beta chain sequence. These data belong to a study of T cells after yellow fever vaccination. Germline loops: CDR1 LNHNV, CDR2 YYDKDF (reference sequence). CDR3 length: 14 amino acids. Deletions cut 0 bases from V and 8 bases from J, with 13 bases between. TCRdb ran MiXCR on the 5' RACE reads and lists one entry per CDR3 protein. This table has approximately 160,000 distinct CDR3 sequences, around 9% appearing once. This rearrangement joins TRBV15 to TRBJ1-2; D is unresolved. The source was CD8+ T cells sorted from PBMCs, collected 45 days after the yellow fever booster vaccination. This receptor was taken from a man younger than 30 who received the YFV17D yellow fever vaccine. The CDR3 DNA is TGTGCCACCAGCAGAGACTCAGGAGAGCGGGGCTACACCTTC. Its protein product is CATSRDSGERGYTF. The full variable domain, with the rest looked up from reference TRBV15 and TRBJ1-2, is DAMVIQNPRYQVTQFGKPVTLSCSQTLNHNVMYWYQQKSSQAPKLLFHYYDKDFNNEADTPDNFQSRRPNTSFCFLDIRSPGLGDTAMYLCATSRDSGERGYTFGSGTRLTVV.